The 9 T cell receptor beta chains below come from one sample, sequenced in a study of T cells in Graves' hyperthyroidism and ophthalmopathy (dated by TCRdb to between 2018 and 2021). The library was made by multiplex PCR. Reads for this sample came from an Illumina HiSeq 2000. TCR beta CDR3 regions were amplified from RNA transcripts. For the first round of RT-PCR on the TCR CDR3, the HTBI primer set was used together with the Qiagen OneStep RT-PCR kit. TCRdb reprocessing: public reads trimmed at Q25 with fastp, clones called with MiXCR, in-frame beta chains kept. Rows matching on CDR3 protein sequence are summarized as one entry with the most common DNA and genes. The sample records 250,000 or so distinct CDR3 sequences, approximately 14% of which are singletons. In total, the top ten clones hold over 25% of the sample. Sequences were obtained from blood. Every receptor here comes from a woman in her 50s with Graves' hyperthyroidism that later progressed to Graves' ophthalmopathy.

The rearrangement links TRBV20-1 to TRBJ1-6, with a tentative D call TRBD1 (5 bases). Per the germline V gene, CDR1 is DFQATT and CDR2 is SNEGSKA (reference sequence). The CDR3 spans 12 residues. Trimming removed 6 bases from V and 10 bases from J, with 13 bases in between. CDR3 amino acids: CSAGPGLSPLHF. DNA for the CDR3: TGCAGTGCCGGACCAGGGCTATCACCCCTCCACTTT.

At least ten counts were recorded for this clonotype. CDR3 coding DNA: TGTGCCAGCAGTTCCTCAGGGACTAGAAGGGGAGAGACCCAGTACTTC. Residues: CASSSSGTRRGETQYF. The rearrangement links TRBV12-3 or TRBV12-4 to TRBJ2-5, with TRBD2 matching 8 bases. V dropped 4 bases and J dropped 4; count of bases not matched to a gene: 11. The CDR3 is 16 residues long.

The chain joins TRBV5-6 to TRBJ2-1, with 11 bases aligning to TRBD2. Trimming at V came to 3 bases and at J to 15 bases, leaving 11 bases not matched to a gene. CDR3 length equals 14 residues. The V gene's germline CDR1 is SGHDT and CDR2 YYEEEE. Written as DNA, the CDR3 is TGTGCCAGCAGCTCGTCGGGTACTAGCGGGAGAGGGTTCTTC. Encoded protein: CASSSSGTSGRGFF.

V and J are TRBV11-3 and TRBJ2-7, with 7 positions matching TRBD2. Germline CDR1 SGHNT, CDR2 YENEEA. The CDR3 spans 15 residues. After removal of 5 bases from V and 0 bases from J, the junction contained 7 bases not matched to a gene. The CDR3 is CASSTSSGSSYEQYF. CDR3 coding DNA: TGTGCCAGCAGCACTTCTAGCGGAAGCTCCTACGAGCAGTACTTC.

The chain links TRBV19 to TRBJ2-3; 9 nucleotides align to TRBD1. CDR1 is LNHDA and CDR2 is SQIVND in the germline V gene (reference sequence). This CDR3 has 15 amino acids. The junction had 7 bases not matched to a gene; V was cut back by 7 bases and J by 2 bases. CDR3 bases: TGTGCCAGTAACCCCGGACAGGGGTACACAGATACGCAGTATTTT. Residues: CASNPGQGYTDTQYF.

This clonotype was counted ten times or more. The V gene is TRBV6-1, the J gene TRBJ2-1; the D gene is possibly TRBD1 (6 bases). Germline CDR1 and CDR2: MNHNS and SASEGT. Trimming removed 5 bases at V and 9 bases at J, with 11 bases between. This CDR3 has 12 amino acids. DNA for the CDR3: TGTGCCAGCAGTAAACAGGGCACTGAGCAGTTCTTC. Translation gives CASSKQGTEQFF.

In this sample, this clonotype turned up many times. The chain joins TRBV5-6 to TRBJ2-3, with 10 positions matching TRBD1. This CDR3 has 15 amino acids. Germline values: CDR1 SGHDT, CDR2 YYEEEE. J gave up 2 bases and V 4 bases, and 4 bases lay outside the gene matches. CDR3 amino acids: CASSQDRGNTDTQYF. CDR3 nucleotide sequence: TGTGCCAGCAGCCAGGACAGGGGGAACACAGATACGCAGTATTTT.

This clonotype showed up many times. V and J are TRBV12-3 or TRBV12-4 and TRBJ1-1; a weak D match, TRBD1 (5 bases). V lost 2 bases and J lost 3, with 10 bases in between. This CDR3 is 14 amino acids long. DNA of the CDR3: TGTGCCAGCAGTTTATTCGGGGGTGACACTGAAGCTTTCTTT. This sequence encodes CASSLFGGDTEAFF.

This clonotype occurred many times. This may arise from a read error, as a much more abundant clone is one base away. The chain is built from TRBV5-8 and TRBJ1-1; D unresolved. Germline V CDR1 and CDR2: SGHTS, YDEGEE. The V end was cut by 3 bases, the J end by 3 bases, with 3 bases between. This CDR3 is 11 amino acids long. CDR3 DNA sequence: TGTGCCAGCAGCTGGGACACTGAAGCTTTCTTT. Encoded protein: CASSWDTEAFF.